This is a list of T cell receptor beta chains from one sample in a study of cytomegalovirus exposure and HLA in healthy donors. Some clones are missing from TCRdb's copy, which holds only in-frame ones; the method was immunoSEQ multiplex PCR. Of over 200,000 clones listed, about 90% are singletons. Material for sequencing was PBMCs. These receptors came from a woman between 18 and 29 years old in good health and CMV-seronegative. The CDR3 runs from the conserved cysteine through the conserved F or W. Each record gives: V gene, clone size, D gene, J gene, CDR3 protein, CDR3 DNA. D genes are given only for firm matches. Not all rows give a size; the values are once, few, many and, for expanded clones, a class.

>TRBV6-5|.|TRBD1|TRBJ2-7
CASSGQGLVYEQYF
TGTGCCAGCAGTGGACAGGGTCTTGTCTACGAGCAGTACTTC
>TRBV28|.|TRBD1|TRBJ2-7
CASSLGDRPYEQYF
TGTGCCAGCAGTTTGGGGGACAGACCCTACGAGCAGTACTTC
>TRBV15|.|.|TRBJ2-7
CATSRGYYEQYF
TGTGCCACCAGCAGAGGCTACTACGAGCAGTACTTC
>TRBV28|few|.|TRBJ1-2
CASSLVQGSYGYTF
TGTGCCAGCAGTTTGGTCCAGGGGAGCTATGGCTACACCTTC
>TRBV28|.|.|TRBJ2-3
CASQTSRDFTDTQYF
TGTGCCAGCCAGACTAGTCGGGACTTCACAGATACGCAGTATTTT
>TRBV5-4|.|TRBD2|TRBJ2-3
CASSLTSGRVTDTQYF
TGTGCCAGCAGCTTGACTAGCGGGAGGGTCACAGATACGCAGTATTTT
>TRBV9|.|.|TRBJ2-3
CASSVVGRPSTDTQYF
TGTGCCAGCAGCGTAGTGGGGCGGCCTAGCACAGATACGCAGTATTTT
>TRBV27|.|.|TRBJ1-1
CASSLGAGNTEAFF
TGTGCCAGCAGTTTAGGAGCCGGGAACACTGAAGCTTTCTTT
>TRBV9|.|.|TRBJ1-4
CASSVGSGSDEKLFF
TGTGCCAGCAGCGTAGGGTCAGGGTCGGATGAAAAACTGTTTTTT
>TRBV29-1|once|TRBD2|TRBJ2-1
CSVATIAGGIAGNEQFF
TGCAGCGTTGCAACCATAGCGGGAGGGATTGCCGGTAATGAGCAGTTCTTC
>TRBV4-3|.|.|TRBJ1-4
CASSQDRQGTTNEKLFF
TGCGCCAGCAGCCAAGATCGGCAGGGGACGACTAATGAAAAACTGTTTTTT
>TRBV5-4|.|TRBD1|TRBJ2-5
CASSTGQGTQETQYF
TGTGCCAGCAGCACGGGACAGGGAACCCAAGAGACCCAGTACTTC
>TRBV19|.|.|TRBJ1-4
CASNPFGGTNEKLFF
TGTGCCAGTAACCCGTTTGGGGGCACTAATGAAAAACTGTTTTTT
>TRBV19|.|.|TRBJ2-2
CASSIFSPGYANTGELFF
TGTGCCAGTAGTATCTTCAGCCCAGGGTATGCGAACACCGGGGAGCTGTTTTTT
>TRBV5-1|.|.|TRBJ1-4
CASRPEATNEKLFF
TGCGCCAGCAGACCGGAGGCCACTAATGAAAAACTGTTTTTT
>TRBV27|.|.|TRBJ1-2
CASRPNGQGGYTF
TGTGCCAGCAGGCCCAACGGGCAGGGTGGCTACACCTTC
>TRBV27|.|.|TRBJ2-7
CASGWTAREQYF
TGTGCCAGCGGTTGGACAGCCCGCGAGCAGTACTTC
>TRBV27|.|.|TRBJ1-4
CASSPHTREKLFF
TGTGCCAGCAGTCCCCACACTAGGGAAAAACTGTTTTTT
>TRBV4-1|.|.|TRBJ2-4
CASSHGGTKNIQYF
TGCGCCAGCAGCCACGGGGGTACAAAAAACATTCAGTACTTC
>TRBV7-9|once|.|TRBJ2-1
CASSSGSYNEQFF
TGTGCCAGCAGTTCAGGGTCCTACAATGAGCAGTTCTTC
>TRBV28|once|.|TRBJ1-5
CASSLTRVSRSFPQQPQHF
TGTGCCAGCAGTTTAACGAGGGTTAGTCGTTCCTTTCCGCAACAGCCCCAGCATTTT
>TRBV2|few|.|TRBJ1-4
CASSDRGWSNEKLFF
TGTGCCAGCAGTGACCGGGGGTGGTCTAATGAAAAACTGTTTTTT
>TRBV27|.|TRBD2|TRBJ2-1
CASRLSGRKSNEQFF
TGTGCCAGCAGATTGAGCGGGAGGAAGAGCAATGAGCAGTTCTTC
>TRBV4-1|.|TRBD1|TRBJ1-5
CASSQDPTGGNQPQHF
TGCGCCAGCAGCCAAGATCCGACAGGGGGAAATCAGCCCCAGCATTTT
>TRBV28|.|.|TRBJ2-7
CASSSPSSARGYEQYF
TGTGCCAGCAGTTCCCCGTCTAGCGCGAGGGGCTACGAGCAGTACTTC
>TRBV28|.|TRBD2|TRBJ2-7
CASSFPGLAGTYEQYF
TGTGCCAGCAGTTTCCCGGGACTAGCGGGGACCTACGAGCAGTACTTC
>TRBV5-1|.|TRBD2|TRBJ2-1
CASSSAASGRLNEQFF
TGCGCCAGCAGCTCCGCGGCTAGCGGGAGATTGAATGAGCAGTTCTTC
>TRBV7-6|.|TRBD1|TRBJ1-3
CASGTLQGGSSGNTIYF
TGTGCCAGCGGGACCTTACAGGGGGGATCCTCTGGAAACACCATATATTTT
>TRBV5-1|.|TRBD2|TRBJ2-3
CASSLTLAGGSDTQYF
TGCGCCAGCAGCTTGACCCTAGCGGGAGGCTCAGATACGCAGTATTTT
>TRBV4-2|.|.|TRBJ1-2
CASSQDQAGLRGYTF
TGTGCCAGCAGCCAAGATCAGGCAGGGTTGAGAGGCTACACCTTC
>TRBV7-6|once|TRBD2|TRBJ2-1
CASSLEGGRIYNEQFF
TGTGCCAGCAGCTTAGAGGGCGGGAGAATCTACAATGAGCAGTTCTTC
>TRBV9|.|.|TRBJ2-7
CASSVGFGAAAGEQYF
TGTGCCAGCAGCGTAGGTTTTGGGGCAGCCGCGGGGGAGCAGTACTTC
>TRBV6-6|few|TRBD1|TRBJ1-2
CASSRGTGTNYGYTF
TGTGCCAGCAGTCGGGGGACAGGGACTAACTATGGCTACACCTTC
>TRBV6-1|.|.|TRBJ2-7
CASSTRGQKYEQYF
TGTGCCAGCAGTACTCGAGGACAGAAATACGAGCAGTACTTC
>TRBV5-4|.|TRBD2|TRBJ2-5
CASSFRLAGDFLETQYF
TGTGCCAGCAGCTTCCGACTAGCGGGAGATTTCCTGGAGACCCAGTACTTC
>TRBV19|.|TRBD1|TRBJ1-1
CASSVMDRGLNTEAFF
TGTGCCAGTAGTGTTATGGACAGGGGGCTTAACACTGAAGCTTTCTTT
>TRBV6-1|.|TRBD1|TRBJ1-5
CASSRQGTDQPQHF
TGTGCCAGCAGTCGACAGGGAACGGATCAGCCCCAGCATTTT
>TRBV28|once|.|TRBJ2-5
CASRPAFVRRIQETQYF
TGTGCCAGCAGGCCAGCGTTCGTCCGGCGGATCCAAGAGACCCAGTACTTC
>TRBV2|.|.|TRBJ2-2
CASSEVGRDTGELFF
TGTGCCAGCAGTGAAGTCGGGAGAGACACCGGGGAGCTGTTTTTT
>TRBV4-3|.|.|TRBJ1-4
CASSQVTPVNEKLFF
TGCGCCAGCAGCCAAGTAACCCCAGTCAATGAAAAACTGTTTTTT
>TRBV10-2|.|TRBD2|TRBJ2-5
CATQDLASGTRETQYF
TGCGCCACACAGGACCTGGCTAGCGGGACACGTGAGACCCAGTACTTC
>TRBV19|.|TRBD1|TRBJ2-6
CASWGQRSSGANVLTF
TGTGCCAGCTGGGGACAGCGAAGCTCTGGGGCCAACGTCCTGACTTTC
>TRBV5-1|.|.|TRBJ2-1
CASSLGRGRNEQFF
TGCGCCAGCAGCTTGGGCAGGGGAAGAAATGAGCAGTTCTTC